Following are 29 T cell receptor beta chains from one sample sequenced in a study of metastatic and nonmetastatic thyroid tumors. No treatment of any kind had been given to any patient before thyroid surgery. TCRdb re-clonotyped the PCR reads via MiXCR. This table holds around 6,100 clones, about 29% found once. The specimen sequenced was adjacent normal tissue. Receptor source: a female donor with papillary thyroid cancer or a benign thyroid nodule (not recorded which). Some clones in this sample may be carry-over from other donors' samples.

This clone was recorded only once. The chain combines TRBV20-1 with TRBJ2-7, with D unresolved. Trimming pared 1 base from V and 2 bases from J, leaving 3 bases between. Germline V CDR1 and CDR2: DFQATT, SNEGSKA (reference sequence). The CDR3 totals 11 residues. CDR3 protein: CSARGTYEQYF. CDR3 DNA: TGCAGTGCTAGAGGGACCTACGAGCAGTACTTC.

The chain uses TRBV11-2 and TRBJ1-2, with D hard to call. Trimming cost V 5 bases and J 8 bases, with 21 bases left between them. CDR3 length equals 15 residues. Germline CDR1 and CDR2: SGHAT and FQNNGV. CDR3 in DNA: TGTGCCAGCAGCCCCCACATCGGCCCTGCAGAGGGCTACACCTTC. Protein sequence: CASSPHIGPAEGYTF.

This clone is labeled as medium-sized. This chain links TRBV20-1 with TRBJ1-1; D remains unclear. V dropped 3 bases and J dropped 0 bases, with 8 bases sitting between them. Germline loops: CDR1 DFQATT, CDR2 SNEGSKA (reference sequence). This CDR3 region has 13 residues. In DNA form, the CDR3 reads TGCAGTGCTAGGGGCCTTCTGAACACTGAAGCTTTCTTT. Translated, it gives CSARGLLNTEAFF.

The rearrangement joins TRBV5-1 to TRBJ1-2, with D uncertain. V lost 0 bases, J lost 7 bases, and 13 bases lay in between. This CDR3 is built from 14 residues. Looked up from germline, CDR1 is SGHRS and CDR2 is YFSETQ. CDR3 residues: CASSLVPSTGGYTF. CDR3 sequence (DNA): TGCGCCAGCAGCTTGGTCCCCTCTACGGGTGGCTACACCTTC.

The chain links TRBV28 to TRBJ2-7; D is unclear. The germline V gene has CDR1 MDHEN and CDR2 SYDVKM. Trimming took 4 bases from V and 0 from J, leaving 13 bases between them. The CDR3 extends over 15 amino acids. For the CDR3, the DNA is TGTGCCAGCAGTTCCCACCTAGGTTTCTCCTACGAGCAGTACTTC. Encoded protein: CASSSHLGFSYEQYF.

This clone was recorded many times. This rearrangement joins TRBV29-1 to TRBJ2-1; TRBD1 is a possible D gene (5 bases). The CDR3 covers 12 residues. The V gene lost 0 bases and the J gene lost 10 bases, with 10 bases spanning the gap. Germline V lookup: CDR1 SQVTM, CDR2 ANQGSEA. CDR3 nucleotide sequence: TGCAGCGTTGAAGAACCACCAGGGGAGCAGTTCTTC. It encodes CSVEEPPGEQFF.

This clone occurred a few times. This sequence joins TRBV27 and TRBJ2-1; D not resolved. Germline assignment: CDR1 MNHEY and CDR2 SMNVEV (reference sequence). This CDR3 region has 14 residues. Between the trimmed V and J ends, which lost 3 bases and 7 bases, there was a span of 13 bases. The CDR3 loop reads CASSFVGFSNEQFF. CDR3 sequence (DNA): TGTGCCAGCAGTTTTGTCGGGTTTTCTAATGAGCAGTTCTTC.

Concerning this clone: The junction departs from germline at one end; a sequencing error may be responsible. Other DNA variants within this sample encode the same CDR3. This chain joins TRBV28 and TRBJ1-2; 7 nucleotides agree with TRBD1. Germline V lookup: CDR1 MDHEN, CDR2 SYDVKM. The CDR3 covers 13 residues. In DNA, the CDR3 is TGTGCCAGCAGTTCGACAGGGTGGTATGGCTACACTTTC. Encoded protein: CASSSTGWYGYTF.

The chain is built from TRBV27 and TRBJ1-2; 9 bases are a match to TRBD1. V trimming: 5 bases; J trimming: 3 bases; junction bases outside the gene matches: 7. Germline CDR1 MNHEY, CDR2 SMNVEV (reference sequence). The CDR3 runs to 15 residues. The CDR3 DNA sequence: TGTGCCAGCAGTGGCCGGACAGGGGCTGACTATGGCTACACCTTC. Amino acids: CASSGRTGADYGYTF.

V is TRBV20-1 and J is TRBJ2-6; 7 bases are shared with TRBD2. This CDR3 has 18 amino acids. Germline V gene sequence: CDR1 DFQATT, CDR2 SNEGSKA (reference sequence). The V and J ends lost 1 base and 0 bases, in that order; junction bases with no gene match: 9. CDR3 bases: TGCAGTGCTAGAGGAGATAGCGGGTCGAACTCTGGGGCCAACGTCCTGACTTTC. Protein product: CSARGDSGSNSGANVLTF.

This clone came up a few times. The chain joins TRBV12-3 or TRBV12-4 to TRBJ2-1, with 7 bases lining up with TRBD1. This CDR3 is built from 13 residues. The J segment lost 14 bases and the V segment lost 5 bases, leaving 12 bases of the junction unmatched. This CDR3 is CASSPKPTGLKFF. Here the CDR3 DNA reads TGTGCCAGCAGTCCAAAACCGACAGGGCTGAAGTTCTTC.

With regard to this clone: This sample also contains other DNA sequences that code for the same CDR3. The chain recombines TRBV5-1 with TRBJ1-1, with D possibly being TRBD1 (6 bases). V was trimmed by 3 bases and J by 0 bases, leaving 12 bases between them. The germline V gene encodes CDR1 SGHRS and CDR2 YFSETQ. This CDR3 is 15 amino acids long. The CDR3, as DNA: TGCGCCAGCAGCTCGGTACAGGGCCTGAACACTGAAGCTTTCTTT. Translation: CASSSVQGLNTEAFF.

The rearrangement uses TRBV5-4 and TRBJ2-3; the D call may be TRBD1 or TRBD2 (6 bases each). The V gene lost 1 base and the J gene lost 4 bases, with 13 bases spanning the gap. Germline V gene lookup returns CDR1 SGHNT and CDR2 YYREEE (reference sequence). The CDR3 is made up of 15 amino acids. In DNA, the CDR3 is TGTGCCAGCAGCTTGTTCGGGGGCAGGGCAGATACGCAGTATTTT. Residues: CASSLFGGRADTQYF.

The rearrangement uses TRBV11-2 and TRBJ2-5; no definite D call. Germline V gives CDR1 SGHAT, CDR2 FQNNGV. This CDR3 has 13 residues. V was clipped by 4 bases and J by 7 bases, with 13 bases between them. For the CDR3, the DNA is TGTGCCAGCAGCTCAAGCTTGGATTTGACCCAGTACTTC. It specifies CASSSSLDLTQYF. The complete variable domain, with remaining parts taken from reference TRBV11-2 and TRBJ2-5, reads EAGVAQSPRYKIIEKRQSVAFWCNPISGHATLYWYQQILGQGPKLLIQFQNNGVVDDSQLPKDRFSAERLKGVDSTLKIQPAKLEDSAVYLCASSSSLDLTQYFGPGTRLLVL.

By share, this clone counts as medium-sized. The rearrangement links TRBV10-3 to TRBJ2-5, with a tentative D call TRBD1 (7 bases). The CDR3 consists of 14 residues. The V gene lost 6 bases and the J gene lost 1 base, with 12 bases spanning the gap. CDR1 and CDR2 (germline): ENHRY, SYGVKD. The CDR3 DNA reads as TGTGCCATCAGACCAGGGGGGATCCAAGAGACCCAGTACTTC. Its translation: CAIRPGGIQETQYF.

This clone is labeled as medium-sized (0.01 to 0.1%). CDR3 amino acids: CASSLRPQGRVPQYF. The CDR3 DNA reads as TGTGCCAGCAGTTTAAGGCCCCAGGGCCGCGTTCCGCAGTACTTC. The chain carries TRBV28 and TRBJ2-7; TRBD1 might be the D (5 bases). CDR3 length: 15 residues. Per the germline V gene, CDR1 is MDHEN and CDR2 is SYDVKM. Trimming took 2 bases from V and 9 from J, leaving 20 bases between them.

The sample holds a few counts of this clone. This chain connects TRBV28 to TRBJ1-2; 7 nucleotides line up with TRBD1. The V and J ends lost 3 bases and 6 bases, in that order; junction bases with no gene match: 7. Germline values: CDR1 MDHEN, CDR2 SYDVKM. This CDR3 has 14 amino acids. CDR3 DNA sequence: TGTGCCAGCAGTTTGTCGACAGGGTTCGATGGCTACACCTTC. This codes for CASSLSTGFDGYTF.

Within the sample, this clone is medium-sized (0.01 to 0.1%). The chain joins TRBV4-3 to TRBJ2-6; D gene ambiguous. V dropped 1 base and J dropped 0 bases, with 7 bases sitting between them. Germline V gives CDR1 LGHNA, CDR2 YSLEER. This CDR3 contains 16 residues. The CDR3 nucleotides are TGCGCCAGCAGCCAAGGCCATAACTCTGGGGCCAACGTCCTGACTTTC. Translating it yields CASSQGHNSGANVLTF.

This clone was found a few times. The V gene is TRBV12-3 or TRBV12-4, the J gene TRBJ2-5, with D perhaps TRBD2 (6 bases). The CDR3 is 15 amino acids. Trimming removed 2 bases from V and 7 bases from J, with 17 bases in between. For the CDR3, the DNA is TGTGCCAGCAGTTTAAGGTCGACTGAAGCGGGGACCCAGTACTTC. Translation: CASSLRSTEAGTQYF.

This clone was picked up a small number of times. A read error may account for a junction end that differs from germline. The chain is built from TRBV27 and TRBJ1-1; D might be TRBD1 (6 bases). The CDR3 sequence is 16 residues long. The V gene's germline CDR1 is MNHEY and CDR2 SMNVEV (reference sequence). CDR3 loop: CASSLRGGRLNTEAFF. DNA for the CDR3: TGTGCCAGCAGTTTAAGGGGGGGACGGCTGAACACTGAGGCTTTCTTT.

This chain connects TRBV9 to TRBJ2-7; no clear D gene. The V gene lost 2 bases and the J gene lost 1 base, with 10 bases spanning the gap. Germline CDR1 is SGDLS and CDR2 is YYNGEE. The length of the CDR3 is 14 residues. The CDR3 here is CASSVGSDSYEQYF. DNA for the CDR3: TGTGCCAGCAGCGTGGGCTCGGATTCCTACGAGCAGTACTTC.

The chain combines TRBV28 with TRBJ2-7; 13 nucleotides match TRBD2. Trimming removed 1 base from V and 1 base from J; junction bases left unmatched: 10. Germline V gives CDR1 MDHEN, CDR2 SYDVKM. The CDR3 has 19 amino acids. CDR3 nucleotides: TGTGCCAGCAGTTTATCCGGGACTAGCGGGACCAGATTTTCCTACGAGCAGTACTTC. This encodes CASSLSGTSGTRFSYEQYF.

A few counts support this clone. The genes are TRBV19 and TRBJ1-6; the D is unclear. This CDR3 comprises 13 residues. Germline V gene data show CDR1 as LNHDA and CDR2 as SQIVND (reference sequence). V lost 8 bases to trimming and J lost 4 bases, with 9 bases between them. DNA for the CDR3: TGTGCCAGTTCCTACGGGTATAATTCACCCCTCCACTTT. The encoded protein is CASSYGYNSPLHF. Together with reference TRBV19 and TRBJ1-6, the CDR3 gives the full variable domain: DGGITQSPKYLFRKEGQNVTLSCEQNLNHDAMYWYRQDPGQGLRLIYYSQIVNDFQKGDIAEGYSVSREKKESFPLTVTSAQKNPTAFYLCASSYGYNSPLHFGNGTRLTVT.

This clone was counted between two and nine times. The CDR3 coding sequence is TGCAGTGCGGGACTAGCCCACAATGAGCAGTTCTTC. This encodes CSAGLAHNEQFF. The chain uses TRBV20-1 and TRBJ2-1, with TRBD2 matching over 9 bases. V dropped 6 bases and J dropped 5; count of bases not matched to a gene: 2. The CDR3 consists of 12 residues. Germline V gene data show CDR1 as DFQATT and CDR2 as SNEGSKA (reference sequence).

This clone is classed as medium-sized. The V gene is TRBV9, the J gene TRBJ2-7; D call uncertain. Trimming cost V 0 bases and J 0 bases, with 7 bases left between them. The CDR3 has 14 residues. Germline assignment: CDR1 SGDLS and CDR2 YYNGEE. In DNA, the CDR3 is TGTGCCAGCAGCGTAGGCCCGAGCTCCTACGAGCAGTACTTC. Its translation: CASSVGPSSYEQYF.

This clone is labeled medium-sized. The V and J genes are TRBV6-1 and TRBJ1-1; no reliable D call. Germline V gene data show CDR1 as MNHNS and CDR2 as SASEGT. There are 12 residues in the CDR3. V was shortened by 6 bases and J by 7 bases, with 12 bases between the two germline ends. CDR3 sequence (DNA): TGTGCCAGCAGGACGGCAATTTATGAAGCTTTCTTT. Amino acids: CASRTAIYEAFF.

The chain combines TRBV30 with TRBJ1-5; unclear D gene. V was trimmed by 0 bases and J by 5 bases, leaving 5 bases between them. This CDR3 is built from 12 residues. Germline V gene data show CDR1 as GTSNPN and CDR2 as SVGIG (reference sequence). CDR3 residues: CAWSVNDQPQHF. DNA of the CDR3: TGTGCCTGGAGTGTTAATGATCAGCCCCAGCATTTT.

This clone was counted between two and nine times. The junction does not match germline at one end; this may be a read error. This rearrangement joins TRBV9 to TRBJ2-7; no definite D call. The germline gives CDR1 SGDLS, CDR2 YYNGEE. This CDR3 contains 14 residues. DNA of the CDR3: TGTGCCAACAGCATAGGCCCGAGCCCCTACGAGCAGTACTTC. It encodes CANSIGPSPYEQYF.

The V call is TRBV30, the J call TRBJ2-3; 7 bases map to TRBD2. V was pared by 0 bases and J by 0 bases, with 3 bases of the junction left unmatched. The CDR3 totals 15 residues. Per the germline V gene, CDR1 is GTSNPN and CDR2 is SVGIG (reference sequence). The chain's CDR3 is CAWSVLGGSTDTQYF. The DNA of the CDR3 is TGTGCCTGGAGTGTACTCGGGGGGAGCACAGATACGCAGTATTTT.